Listed below are T cell receptor beta chains from one sample, sequenced in a study of T cells in Graves' hyperthyroidism and ophthalmopathy. One entry per CDR3 protein results from TCRdb running MiXCR on the multiplex PCR reads. The data hold around 610,000 distinct CDR3 sequences, with approximately 15% observed a single time. Sequenced: blood. The receptors shown here come from a woman aged 40 to 49 with Graves' ophthalmopathy. Both conserved end residues are part of each CDR3. D genes are given only for firm matches. Size values are once, few and many counts, or a class for expanded clones, and some rows have none.

v_gene: TRBV4-1; abundance: .; j_gene: TRBJ1-1; d_gene: .; CDR3nt: TGCGCCAGCAGCCAAGATCCTCGGGGGGGGGTCACTGAAGCTTTCTTT; CDR3aa: CASSQDPRGGVTEAFF
v_gene: TRBV19; abundance: many; j_gene: TRBJ2-2; d_gene: TRBD2; CDR3nt: TGTGCCAGTAGTATAGGGATGCTAGCGGGAGTCACCGGGGAGCTGTTTTTT; CDR3aa: CASSIGMLAGVTGELFF
v_gene: TRBV4-2; abundance: .; j_gene: TRBJ1-3; d_gene: .; CDR3nt: TGTGCCAGCAGCCAAGATCCGGGTAACTCTGGAAACACCATATATTTT; CDR3aa: CASSQDPGNSGNTIYF
v_gene: TRBV18; abundance: many; j_gene: TRBJ1-1; d_gene: TRBD1; CDR3nt: TGTGCCAGCTCACCGGACAGGGAGGACACTGAAGCTTTCTTT; CDR3aa: CASSPDREDTEAFF
v_gene: TRBV28; abundance: .; j_gene: TRBJ2-5; d_gene: TRBD1; CDR3nt: TGTGCCAGCAGTTCACCTGGACAGGGTGGGACCCAGTACTTC; CDR3aa: CASSSPGQGGTQYF
v_gene: TRBV4-1; abundance: .; j_gene: TRBJ2-5; d_gene: .; CDR3nt: TGCGCCAGCAGCCAAGAAGTCTTTACAGAGACCCAGTACTTC; CDR3aa: CASSQEVFTETQYF
v_gene: TRBV25-1; abundance: many; j_gene: TRBJ1-5; d_gene: .; CDR3nt: TGTGCCAGCAGTCAAGGGACACGTCTTGGGCCCCAGCATTTT; CDR3aa: CASSQGTRLGPQHF
v_gene: TRBV30; abundance: many; j_gene: TRBJ1-1; d_gene: .; CDR3nt: TGTGCCTGGGGGGGGGCGAACACTGAAGCTTTCTTT; CDR3aa: CAWGGANTEAFF
v_gene: TRBV2; abundance: many; j_gene: TRBJ2-7; d_gene: .; CDR3nt: TGTGCCAGCAGTGAAGGGGGGATTGTCTCCTACGAGCAGTACTTC; CDR3aa: CASSEGGIVSYEQYF
v_gene: TRBV6-2/TRBV6-3; abundance: many; j_gene: TRBJ2-2; d_gene: .; CDR3nt: TGTGCCAGCAGTTACCTGAGGGGCGGCACCGGGGAGCTGTTTTTT; CDR3aa: CASSYLRGGTGELFF
v_gene: TRBV18; abundance: .; j_gene: TRBJ2-4; d_gene: .; CDR3nt: TGTGCCAGCTCACCCACCGCGTCGACAAACATTCAGTACTTC; CDR3aa: CASSPTASTNIQYF
v_gene: TRBV6-2/TRBV6-3; abundance: many; j_gene: TRBJ2-7; d_gene: TRBD1; CDR3nt: TGTGCCAGCAGCCCAAACCGACAGGGCGCCTACGAGCAGTACTTC; CDR3aa: CASSPNRQGAYEQYF
v_gene: TRBV27; abundance: many; j_gene: TRBJ1-5; d_gene: .; CDR3nt: TGTGCCAGCAGTTTATCAGGGAATAGCAATCAGCCCCAGCATTTT; CDR3aa: CASSLSGNSNQPQHF
v_gene: TRBV7-2; abundance: many; j_gene: TRBJ2-7; d_gene: TRBD2; CDR3nt: TGTGCCAGCAGCATAGCGACTAGCGGGGCCTACGAGCAGTACTTC; CDR3aa: CASSIATSGAYEQYF
v_gene: TRBV30; abundance: .; j_gene: TRBJ2-1; d_gene: .; CDR3nt: TGTGCCTGGAGCGATATCGGGACCCTCAATGAGCAGTTCTTC; CDR3aa: CAWSDIGTLNEQFF
v_gene: TRBV6-1; abundance: many; j_gene: TRBJ2-7; d_gene: TRBD1; CDR3nt: TGTGCCAGCAGGACCAAAACAGGGGGCTTCCACGAGCAGTACTTC; CDR3aa: CASRTKTGGFHEQYF
v_gene: TRBV19; abundance: .; j_gene: TRBJ1-5; d_gene: TRBD1; CDR3nt: TGTGCCAGTAGTGTGACAGGGGGCGCGGAACAGCCCCAGCATTTT; CDR3aa: CASSVTGGAEQPQHF
v_gene: TRBV6-1; abundance: many; j_gene: TRBJ1-2; d_gene: .; CDR3nt: TGTGCCAGCAGCCCAGGGGTTGGCTACACCTTC; CDR3aa: CASSPGVGYTF
v_gene: TRBV27; abundance: many; j_gene: TRBJ2-7; d_gene: TRBD2; CDR3nt: TGTGCCAGCAAAGTACTTAGCGGGAGAGAGCAGTACTTC; CDR3aa: CASKVLSGREQYF
v_gene: TRBV28; abundance: many; j_gene: TRBJ1-2; d_gene: .; CDR3nt: TGTGCCAGCAGTTTAGGTGGAGGGAACCCTTACACCTTC; CDR3aa: CASSLGGGNPYTF
v_gene: TRBV28; abundance: .; j_gene: TRBJ2-7; d_gene: .; CDR3nt: TGTGCCAGCAGTTTTATGCACTCCGCGAGCTCCTACGAGCAGTACTTC; CDR3aa: CASSFMHSASSYEQYF
v_gene: TRBV18; abundance: few; j_gene: TRBJ2-5; d_gene: .; CDR3nt: TGTGCCAGCTCACCTTACTCGGGACACCAAGAGACCCAGTACTTC; CDR3aa: CASSPYSGHQETQYF
v_gene: TRBV2; abundance: .; j_gene: TRBJ1-5; d_gene: .; CDR3nt: TGTGCCAGCAGTGCGTCTAGAGGGGTTCAGCCCCAGCATTTT; CDR3aa: CASSASRGVQPQHF
v_gene: TRBV9; abundance: few; j_gene: TRBJ2-6; d_gene: .; CDR3nt: TGTGCCAGCAGCGGCCTAGGGGCGGGGGCCAACGTCCTGACTTTC; CDR3aa: CASSGLGAGANVLTF
v_gene: TRBV2; abundance: many; j_gene: TRBJ2-5; d_gene: TRBD1; CDR3nt: TGTGCCAGCAGTGATGGACAGGACCAAGAGACCCAGTACTTC; CDR3aa: CASSDGQDQETQYF
v_gene: TRBV6-1; abundance: many; j_gene: TRBJ2-5; d_gene: .; CDR3nt: TGTGCCAGCAGTCCCCGATCCCCAGCGGTCCAAGAGACCCAGTACTTC; CDR3aa: CASSPRSPAVQETQYF
v_gene: TRBV11-1; abundance: many; j_gene: TRBJ1-1; d_gene: .; CDR3nt: TGTGCCAGCAGCTTGGGTTGGCCGTTGGGGCCAAAAGCTTTCTTT; CDR3aa: CASSLGWPLGPKAFF
v_gene: TRBV5-6; abundance: many; j_gene: TRBJ1-5; d_gene: .; CDR3nt: TGTGCCAGCAGCTTGGGGTGGGGTAGCAATCAGCCCCAGCATTTT; CDR3aa: CASSLGWGSNQPQHF
v_gene: TRBV5-6; abundance: many; j_gene: TRBJ1-3; d_gene: .; CDR3nt: TGTGCCAGCAGCTTGGTCGCGAGCTCTGGAAACACCATATATTTT; CDR3aa: CASSLVASSGNTIYF
v_gene: TRBV6-1; abundance: many; j_gene: TRBJ1-1; d_gene: .; CDR3nt: TGTGCCAGCAGTGAAGCGAGGGAAGCTTTCTTT; CDR3aa: CASSEAREAFF
v_gene: TRBV6-2/TRBV6-3; abundance: .; j_gene: TRBJ1-2; d_gene: TRBD1; CDR3nt: TGTGCCAGCAGTTCCCCGGGACAGTACTATGGCTACACCTTC; CDR3aa: CASSSPGQYYGYTF
v_gene: TRBV28; abundance: many; j_gene: TRBJ1-1; d_gene: .; CDR3nt: TGTGCCAGCACCATATCGTTGGACTCTACTCGAGCTTTCTTT; CDR3aa: CASTISLDSTRAFF
v_gene: TRBV12-3/TRBV12-4; abundance: many; j_gene: TRBJ2-1; d_gene: .; CDR3nt: TGTGCCAGCAGCCCCGACTACAATGAGCAGTTCTTC; CDR3aa: CASSPDYNEQFF
v_gene: TRBV5-5; abundance: .; j_gene: TRBJ2-7; d_gene: TRBD2; CDR3nt: TGTGCCAGCAGCTCAGGACTAGCGGCAATCTACGAGCAGTACTTC; CDR3aa: CASSSGLAAIYEQYF
v_gene: TRBV24-1; abundance: few; j_gene: TRBJ2-5; d_gene: .; CDR3nt: TGTGCCACCAGTGACCCCTCGACCGGAGAGACCCAGTACTTC; CDR3aa: CATSDPSTGETQYF
v_gene: TRBV28; abundance: .; j_gene: TRBJ1-3; d_gene: .; CDR3nt: TGTGCCAGCAGTTTAGGTCTGAGGAGCTCTGGAAACACCATATATTTT; CDR3aa: CASSLGLRSSGNTIYF
v_gene: TRBV12-3/TRBV12-4; abundance: once; j_gene: TRBJ1-6; d_gene: TRBD1; CDR3nt: TGTGCCAGCAGTTTAAAAGGGACAGATAATTCACCCCTCCACTTT; CDR3aa: CASSLKGTDNSPLHF
v_gene: TRBV28; abundance: many; j_gene: TRBJ2-7; d_gene: .; CDR3nt: TGTGCCAGCAGTGAAGACATCTCCTACGAGCAGTACTTC; CDR3aa: CASSEDISYEQYF
v_gene: TRBV6-2/TRBV6-3; abundance: many; j_gene: TRBJ1-5; d_gene: TRBD1; CDR3nt: TGTGCCAGCAGTACTACAGGGGTTCAGCCCCAGCATTTT; CDR3aa: CASSTTGVQPQHF
v_gene: TRBV11-2; abundance: many; j_gene: TRBJ1-2; d_gene: .; CDR3nt: TGTGCCAGCAGTCAAGCGACGGACTATGGCTACACCTTC; CDR3aa: CASSQATDYGYTF
v_gene: TRBV12-3/TRBV12-4; abundance: .; j_gene: TRBJ1-1; d_gene: .; CDR3nt: TGTGCCAGCTCACCCCGGGGAATGTTATCAGTCGACACTGAAGCTTTCTTT; CDR3aa: CASSPRGMLSVDTEAFF
v_gene: TRBV5-1; abundance: few; j_gene: TRBJ2-5; d_gene: .; CDR3nt: TGCGCCAGCAGCTTGGACCGTAGGGGGGAGTACTTC; CDR3aa: CASSLDRRGEYF
v_gene: TRBV6-5; abundance: few; j_gene: TRBJ1-2; d_gene: TRBD1; CDR3nt: TGTGCCAGCAGTTATGGGACAGGGGGAGGGTATGGCTACACCTTC; CDR3aa: CASSYGTGGGYGYTF
v_gene: TRBV10-1; abundance: many; j_gene: TRBJ2-5; d_gene: TRBD1; CDR3nt: TGCGCCACCTCCCCGGGACAGGTACCGGAGACCCAGTACTTC; CDR3aa: CATSPGQVPETQYF
v_gene: TRBV6-1; abundance: many; j_gene: TRBJ2-7; d_gene: .; CDR3nt: TGTGCCAGCAAATTAGGGGGGAGTGACTACGAGCAGTACTTC; CDR3aa: CASKLGGSDYEQYF